These T cell receptor beta chains were read from a single sample in a study of blood T cell repertoires in COVID-19. The method was immunoSEQ multiplex PCR; TCRdb's version includes in-frame clones alone and lacks a portion of them. Of some 80,000 clones listed, about nine tenths are singletons. Specimen: peripheral blood. Receptors originate from a woman older than 75 with acute or convalescent COVID-19. Both conserved end residues are part of each CDR3. A D gene is named only where the DNA matches it firmly. Clone size is stated in some rows and not others, as once, few, many or a class when expanded.

v_call	d_call	j_call	clone_size	cdr3_aa	cdr3_nt
TRBV18	.	TRBJ2-1	.	CASSPIGPPGNEQFF	TGTGCCAGCTCACCAATCGGACCCCCGGGGAATGAGCAGTTCTTC
TRBV4-2	.	TRBJ1-5	.	CASSQDRQVQGQPQHF	TGTGCCAGCAGCCAAGATCGTCAGGTTCAGGGTCAGCCCCAGCATTTT
TRBV5-4	TRBD1	TRBJ2-2	.	CASSDPPTGGDTGELFF	TGTGCCAGCAGCGACCCCCCGACAGGGGGCGACACCGGGGAGCTGTTTTTT
TRBV19	TRBD2	TRBJ2-7	.	CASSITSGAWDYEQYF	TGTGCCAGTAGTATAACTAGCGGGGCCTGGGATTACGAGCAGTACTTC
TRBV3-1/TRBV3-2	TRBD2	TRBJ2-3	.	CASSRLAGSSTDTQYF	TGTGCCAGCAGCCGACTAGCGGGATCTAGCACAGATACGCAGTATTTT
TRBV9	TRBD1	TRBJ1-5	.	CASSPEDRVNQPQHF	TGTGCCAGCAGCCCCGAGGACAGGGTCAATCAGCCCCAGCATTTT
TRBV2	.	TRBJ1-1	.	CASSERWNTEAFF	TGTGCCAGCAGTGAACGGTGGAACACTGAAGCTTTCTTT
TRBV2	TRBD2	TRBJ2-1	.	CASRRGTSGGQFF	TGTGCCAGCAGGCGGGGGACTAGCGGAGGGCAGTTCTTC
TRBV11-2	.	TRBJ1-2	few	CASSLGRDGYTF	TGTGCCAGCAGCTTAGGTCGTGATGGCTACACCTTC
TRBV29-1	TRBD2	TRBJ2-1	.	CSVDTSVRSYNEQFF	TGCAGCGTTGACACTAGCGTCCGCTCCTACAATGAGCAGTTCTTC
TRBV29-1	.	TRBJ2-5	.	CSVMVGAETQYF	TGCAGCGTGATGGTGGGGGCAGAGACCCAGTACTTC
TRBV28	.	TRBJ1-5	.	CASSLAFSQPQHF	TGTGCCAGCAGTTTGGCTTTTTCGCAGCCCCAGCATTTT
TRBV7-2	.	TRBJ2-3	.	CASSRGGFSSTDTQYF	TGTGCCAGCAGCAGGGGGGGATTCTCTAGCACAGATACGCAGTATTTT
TRBV4-3	.	TRBJ2-2	.	CASSQPRAGELFF	TGCGCCAGCAGCCAACCCAGAGCGGGGGAGCTGTTTTTT
TRBV28	.	TRBJ2-5	.	CASGPQETQYF	TGTGCCAGCGGCCCTCAAGAGACCCAGTACTTC
TRBV5-1	TRBD1	TRBJ2-1	.	CASSPRPGTASYNEQFF	TGCGCCAGCAGCCCGAGGCCCGGGACAGCCTCCTACAATGAGCAGTTCTTC
TRBV3-1/TRBV3-2	.	TRBJ1-6	.	CASSEGGTGNSPLHF	TGTGCCAGCAGCGAAGGCGGAACGGGTAATTCACCCCTCCACTTT
TRBV11-1	.	TRBJ2-3	.	CASSLGGPRTDTQYF	TGTGCCAGCAGCTTAGGGGGGCCCAGGACAGATACGCAGTATTTT
TRBV10-3	TRBD1	TRBJ1-6	.	CAISWDRANSPLHF	TGTGCCATCAGTTGGGACAGGGCTAATTCACCCCTCCACTTT
TRBV4-2	.	TRBJ2-5	.	CASSPAGPGETQYF	TGTGCCAGCAGCCCCGCGGGCCCAGGCGAGACCCAGTACTTC
TRBV5-8	.	TRBJ2-5	.	CASSLWGEETQYF	TGTGCCAGCAGCTTATGGGGGGAAGAGACCCAGTACTTC
TRBV11-2	.	TRBJ1-2	few	CASTPTRGSGYTF	TGTGCCAGCACTCCCACCCGGGGATCCGGCTACACCTTC
TRBV18	TRBD1	TRBJ1-1	few	CASSPGFGRTGSTEAFF	TGTGCCAGCTCACCCGGTTTTGGCCGGACAGGGAGCACTGAAGCTTTCTTT
TRBV5-1	TRBD1	TRBJ1-6	once	CASSRGQGDSPLHF	TGCGCCAGCAGCCGGGGACAGGGGGATTCACCCCTCCACTTT
TRBV16	TRBD1	TRBJ1-4	.	CASSAGTGLNEKLFF	TGTGCCAGCAGCGCTGGGACAGGGCTTAATGAAAAACTGTTTTTT
TRBV6-2/TRBV6-3	.	TRBJ1-6	.	CASSWTLTGQSPLHF	TGTGCCAGCAGTTGGACCCTAACAGGGCAATCACCCCTCCACTTT
TRBV25-1	TRBD1	TRBJ2-2	.	CASRGQIYTGELFF	TGTGCCAGCAGGGGACAGATTTACACCGGGGAGCTGTTTTTT
TRBV18	TRBD1	TRBJ2-6	.	CASSTTGSGANVLTF	TGTGCCAGCTCAACGACAGGGTCTGGGGCCAACGTCCTGACTTTC
TRBV5-1	.	TRBJ2-1	.	CASSLSGDYNEQFF	TGCGCCAGCAGCTTGTCGGGAGATTACAATGAGCAGTTCTTC
TRBV11-3	.	TRBJ2-1	.	CASSGLYNEQFF	TGTGCCAGCAGCGGACTTTACAATGAGCAGTTCTTC
TRBV5-6	TRBD1	TRBJ2-2	.	CASSSLTGGPQNTGELFF	TGTGCCAGCAGCTCCTTGACAGGGGGCCCCCAGAACACCGGGGAGCTGTTTTTT
TRBV6-6	TRBD1	TRBJ2-7	.	CASSPTGGGYEQYF	TGTGCCAGCAGTCCGACAGGGGGCGGCTACGAGCAGTACTTC
TRBV18	TRBD1	TRBJ1-2	few	CASSPQGAATNYGYTF	TGTGCCAGCTCACCACAGGGGGCCGCGACTAACTATGGCTACACCTTC
TRBV5-4	TRBD2	TRBJ2-5	.	CASSAGLAGGLETQYF	TGTGCCAGCAGCGCGGGATTAGCGGGGGGGCTGGAGACCCAGTACTTC
TRBV3-1/TRBV3-2	TRBD1	TRBJ1-6	.	CASKGQGSSYNSPLHF	TGTGCCAGCAAGGGACAGGGCAGCTCCTATAATTCACCCCTCCACTTT
TRBV6-4	TRBD2	TRBJ2-3	.	CASRLAGGSTDTQYF	TGTGCCAGCAGATTAGCGGGGGGGAGCACAGATACGCAGTATTTT
TRBV3-1/TRBV3-2	TRBD2	TRBJ2-1	few	CASSQWGSGRANNEQFF	TGTGCCAGCAGCCAATGGGGCTCTGGGAGGGCCAACAATGAGCAGTTCTTC
TRBV29-1	.	TRBJ2-2	.	CSQYTVSSNTGELFF	TGCAGCCAATACACAGTATCCTCGAACACCGGGGAGCTGTTTTTT
TRBV11-2	TRBD1	TRBJ2-3	.	CASSWTGRGGTQYF	TGTGCCAGCAGCTGGACAGGTCGGGGTGGTACGCAGTATTTT
TRBV19	.	TRBJ2-7	.	CASSIVGASSYEQYF	TGTGCCAGTAGTATTGTCGGAGCTTCTTCCTACGAGCAGTACTTC
TRBV20-1	.	TRBJ1-1	.	CSASGDIRSEAFF	TGCAGTGCTAGTGGGGACATAAGATCAGAAGCTTTCTTT
TRBV6-1	.	TRBJ1-6	once	CASSEMFTMGSSYNSPLHF	TGTGCCAGCAGTGAAATGTTCACGATGGGGAGCTCCTATAATTCACCCCTCCACTTT